Listed below are T cell receptor beta chains from one sample, sequenced in a study of a mutant IDH1 vaccine in newly diagnosed glioma. TCRdb keeps only in-frame clones here, not all; method: immunoSEQ multiplex PCR. The table lists approximately 45,000 clones, 88% of them singletons. Their antigen targets remain unknown. The material sequenced was PBMCs, taken from a glioma patient whose treatment included an IDH1 peptide vaccine. These receptors were taken from a woman aged 40 to 49 with glioma. CDR3s include the opening cysteine and the closing phenylalanine or tryptophan. A D gene is named only where the DNA matches it firmly. Clone size is stated in some rows and not others, as once, few, many or a class when expanded.

cdr3_nt: TGTGCCAGCAGCTTAGAGGGACAGGTCCCTAATCAGCCCCAGCATTTT
cdr3_aa: CASSLEGQVPNQPQHF
v_call: TRBV7-9
clone_size: -
j_call: TRBJ1-5
d_call: TRBD1

cdr3_nt: TGTGCCTGGGGGGGGACCAAGAGACAGGGAGGTGAAAAACTGTTTTTT
cdr3_aa: CAWGGTKRQGGEKLFF
v_call: TRBV30
clone_size: -
j_call: TRBJ1-4
d_call: TRBD1

cdr3_nt: TGTGCCAGCAGCGTAAGGGCGGGTCGGGAAGATACGCAGTATTTT
cdr3_aa: CASSVRAGREDTQYF
v_call: TRBV9
clone_size: -
j_call: TRBJ2-3
d_call: -

cdr3_nt: TGCAGCGTGGCTGGGGGATTCAATCAGCCCCAGCATTTT
cdr3_aa: CSVAGGFNQPQHF
v_call: TRBV29-1
clone_size: -
j_call: TRBJ1-5
d_call: -

cdr3_nt: TGTGCCAGCAGTCACATCATGGACAGGGAGCCCTCGTACACCTTC
cdr3_aa: CASSHIMDREPSYTF
v_call: TRBV6-5
clone_size: -
j_call: TRBJ1-2
d_call: TRBD1

cdr3_nt: TGTGCCAGCAGCTTCGGAGGGGGCAGAACTGAAGCTTTCTTT
cdr3_aa: CASSFGGGRTEAFF
v_call: TRBV7-9
clone_size: -
j_call: TRBJ1-1
d_call: TRBD1

cdr3_nt: TGCGCCAGCACCATGACCAACCAAGAGACCCAGTACTTC
cdr3_aa: CASTMTNQETQYF
v_call: TRBV10-1
clone_size: once
j_call: TRBJ2-5
d_call: -

cdr3_nt: TGTGCCAGCACTCGGAGCCAGGGTGGGAATGAGCAGTTCTTC
cdr3_aa: CASTRSQGGNEQFF
v_call: TRBV6-5
clone_size: once
j_call: TRBJ2-1
d_call: -

cdr3_nt: TGCGCCAGCAAAGCCTCCGTTGAGCAGTACTTC
cdr3_aa: CASKASVEQYF
v_call: TRBV10-2
clone_size: once
j_call: TRBJ2-7
d_call: -

cdr3_nt: TGTGCCAGCAGCGTTCGGGGAGACAGACTAACCACAGATACGCAGTATTTT
cdr3_aa: CASSVRGDRLTTDTQYF
v_call: TRBV9
clone_size: once
j_call: TRBJ2-3
d_call: -

cdr3_nt: TGTGCCAGCAGCCCGGGGAAACTGTTTTTT
cdr3_aa: CASSPGKLFF
v_call: TRBV12-1
clone_size: -
j_call: TRBJ1-4
d_call: -

cdr3_nt: TGTGCCAGCAGCCATGGGGGAGGTACAGATACGCAGTATTTT
cdr3_aa: CASSHGGGTDTQYF
v_call: TRBV27
clone_size: -
j_call: TRBJ2-3
d_call: -

cdr3_nt: TGTGCCAGCAGCCCTACTATTTCATCCTACAATGAGCAGTTCTTC
cdr3_aa: CASSPTISSYNEQFF
v_call: TRBV7-8
clone_size: -
j_call: TRBJ2-1
d_call: -

cdr3_nt: TGCGCCAGCAGCCATACCGTAAATGACGAGCAGTACTTC
cdr3_aa: CASSHTVNDEQYF
v_call: TRBV4-3
clone_size: -
j_call: TRBJ2-7
d_call: -

cdr3_nt: TGTGCCAGCAGTTTTAGAGGAACTAACTATGGCTACACCTTC
cdr3_aa: CASSFRGTNYGYTF
v_call: TRBV27
clone_size: once
j_call: TRBJ1-2
d_call: -

cdr3_nt: TGTGCCAGCAGCTACTGGGGTAGACCCTACAATGAGCAGTTCTTC
cdr3_aa: CASSYWGRPYNEQFF
v_call: TRBV21-1
clone_size: -
j_call: TRBJ2-1
d_call: -

cdr3_nt: TGCGCCAGCAGCCAAAAAGCGGGAGCTACGAGCTACGAGCAGTACTTC
cdr3_aa: CASSQKAGATSYEQYF
v_call: TRBV4-1
clone_size: once
j_call: TRBJ2-7
d_call: TRBD2

cdr3_nt: TGTGCCAGCAGCTTATCCGTTTCAGAGACCCAGTACTTC
cdr3_aa: CASSLSVSETQYF
v_call: TRBV7-2
clone_size: -
j_call: TRBJ2-5
d_call: -

cdr3_nt: TGCGCCAGCAGCTTGGGGCAGACGTATGGCTACACCTTC
cdr3_aa: CASSLGQTYGYTF
v_call: TRBV5-1
clone_size: -
j_call: TRBJ1-2
d_call: -

cdr3_nt: TGTGCCAGCCGGAGGGAGTACGCTTTCTTT
cdr3_aa: CASRREYAFF
v_call: TRBV6-6
clone_size: -
j_call: TRBJ1-1
d_call: -

cdr3_nt: TGCAGCGTTTTCCGCCATCAGCCCCAGCATTTT
cdr3_aa: CSVFRHQPQHF
v_call: TRBV29-1
clone_size: -
j_call: TRBJ1-5
d_call: -

cdr3_nt: TGTGCCAGCAGCCGATACGGGACAGCCCTGGGGGAAAAACTGTTTTTT
cdr3_aa: CASSRYGTALGEKLFF
v_call: TRBV5-6
clone_size: -
j_call: TRBJ1-4
d_call: TRBD1

cdr3_nt: TGTGCCAGCAGTTCCAAGCGGGGGGGTGTATACGAGCAGTACTTC
cdr3_aa: CASSSKRGGVYEQYF
v_call: TRBV11-2
clone_size: -
j_call: TRBJ2-7
d_call: TRBD2

cdr3_nt: TGCGCCAGCAGCTTGGGGGGGACCACAGACTACGAGCAGTACTTC
cdr3_aa: CASSLGGTTDYEQYF
v_call: TRBV5-1
clone_size: -
j_call: TRBJ2-7
d_call: -

cdr3_nt: TGTGCCAGCAGTGTACACCAGGGGGCGACCACTGAAGCTTTCTTT
cdr3_aa: CASSVHQGATTEAFF
v_call: TRBV2
clone_size: once
j_call: TRBJ1-1
d_call: TRBD1

cdr3_nt: TGTGCCAGCAGCCAGGGAGGAAAACTGTTTTTT
cdr3_aa: CASSQGGKLFF
v_call: TRBV6-5
clone_size: -
j_call: TRBJ1-4
d_call: -